This T cell receptor beta chain emerged from a study of cytomegalovirus exposure and HLA in healthy donors. Germline V gene sequence: CDR1 MNHEY, CDR2 SMNVEV (reference sequence). V lost 1 base and J lost 2, with 12 bases in between. This CDR3 comprises 15 residues. Findings and limits, study-wide: In most subjects, TCR beta sequences reportedly gave accurate predictions of HLA-A and HLA-B alleles. Later, an analysis found that common viral pathogens appeared to be linked with several of the most significant clusters.

Note on this clone: What it binds is unknown.

Vbeta (60) and Jbeta (13) primers were used in the PCR. Assay used: immunoSEQ multiplex PCR; TCRdb lists only in-frame clones, some missing. The table lists roughly 80,000 clones. The sample taken for sequencing was PBMCs. The rearrangement links TRBV27 to TRBJ2-7, with D perhaps TRBD2 (6 bases). The clonotype comes from a woman younger than 45 in good health and CMV-seronegative. The CDR3 is CASSLLASAAYEQYF. Here the CDR3 DNA reads TGTGCCAGCAGTTTATTGGCTAGCGCTGCCTACGAGCAGTACTTC.